These 14 T cell receptor beta chains share one sample of origin, sequenced in a study of CD8 T cells in Susac syndrome. Random hexamers served to reverse transcribe about 0.45 to 1 ug RNA. TCRdb re-called the immunoSEQ multiplex PCR reads with MiXCR, one entry per CDR3 protein. The sample consists of over 100,000 distinct CDR3 sequences, roughly 92% of them appearing once. Material: CD8+ T cells from PBMCs. The receptors stem from a human donor in good health.

This clonotype came up once. The chain recombines TRBV5-5 with TRBJ2-7; TRBD1 agrees at 10 bases. The CDR3 loop spans 17 amino acids. Germline V gives CDR1 SGHKS, CDR2 YYEKEE (reference sequence). With V trimmed by 4 bases and J by 3 bases, 13 bases remained unmatched. The CDR3 nucleotides are TGTGCCAGCAGCCCCTCCACGACAGGGGGCGTTGTCTACGAGCAGTACTTC. It is translated as CASSPSTTGGVVYEQYF.

V is TRBV20-1 and J is TRBJ2-5, with 10 bases aligning to TRBD1. The length of the CDR3 is 14 residues. Germline trimming cut 3 bases from V and 6 bases from J; bases unmatched to any gene: 7. Germline CDR1 is DFQATT and CDR2 is SNEGSKA (reference sequence). The CDR3 coding sequence is TGCAGTGCTAGCGGGACAGGGGTCGGGCAGACCCAGTACTTC. This encodes CSASGTGVGQTQYF.

The rearrangement joins TRBV12-3 or TRBV12-4 to TRBJ2-1, with 9 bases lining up with TRBD2. J was trimmed by 10 bases and V by 3 bases; bases with no gene match: 16. The CDR3 length is 17 residues. DNA of the CDR3: TGTGCCAGCAGTTTTCCCGGGATAGCGGGAGTGCCGGGAGAGCAGTTCTTC. Translation gives CASSFPGIAGVPGEQFF.

The chain uses TRBV29-1 and TRBJ1-1; D unclear. The CDR3 totals 11 residues. V was pared by 6 bases and J by 2 bases, with 7 bases between. Germline assignment: CDR1 SQVTM and CDR2 ANQGSEA. CDR3 sequence: CSVKANTEAFF. In nucleotides, the CDR3 is TGCAGCGTCAAGGCTAACACTGAAGCTTTCTTT.

This clonotype was counted a few times. The chain combines TRBV20-1 with TRBJ1-3; a weak D match, TRBD1 (6 bases). The germline V and J ends were trimmed by 0 bases and 1 base, with 10 bases remaining between them. The CDR3 runs to 15 residues. Germline CDR1 is DFQATT and CDR2 is SNEGSKA (reference sequence). Here the CDR3 reads CSARDYRDSGNTIYF. CDR3 in DNA: TGCAGTGCTAGAGATTACAGGGATTCTGGAAACACCATATATTTT.

The chain couples TRBV7-3 to TRBJ2-1; 8 nucleotides line up with TRBD2. V shed 4 bases and J 5 bases; nucleotides not matched to a gene: 16. CDR1 and CDR2 (germline): SGHTA, FQGTGA. The length of the CDR3 is 18 residues. CDR3 nucleotides: TGTGCCAGCAGCTCAATTTCCCTCAGCGGGAGAGGGGACAATGAGCAGTTCTTC. Translated: CASSSISLSGRGDNEQFF. The entire variable domain, with the rest obtained from reference TRBV7-3 and TRBJ2-1, is as follows: GAGVSQTPSNKVTEKGKYVELRCDPISGHTALYWYRQSLGQGPEFLIYFQGTGAADDSGLPNDRFFAVRPEGSVSTLKIQRTERGDSAVYLCASSSISLSGRGDNEQFFGPGTRLTVL.

The chain uses TRBV3-1 and TRBJ2-3; the match to TRBD2 covers 7 bases. The trim removed 0 bases at V and 10 bases at J, leaving 10 bases unmatched. The germline CDR1 and CDR2 sequences are LGHDT and YNNKEL (reference sequence). CDR3 length: 15 residues. The CDR3 sequence: CASSQDSASGGAQYF. The CDR3 nucleotides are TGTGCCAGCAGCCAAGATTCGGCTAGCGGAGGCGCGCAGTATTTT.

The CDR3 region is CSVEGTSGIYNEQFF. In DNA form, the CDR3 reads TGCAGCGTTGAAGGGACTAGCGGGATCTACAATGAGCAGTTCTTC. The rearrangement uses TRBV29-1 and TRBJ2-1; 12 bases map to TRBD2. V trimming: 1 base; J trimming: 3 bases; junction bases outside the gene matches: 1. Germline CDR1 reads SQVTM; CDR2 reads ANQGSEA. The CDR3 loop spans 15 amino acids.

The rearrangement uses TRBV5-1 and TRBJ1-1, with D uncertain. The CDR3 is 12 amino acids. Per the germline V gene, CDR1 is SGHRS and CDR2 is YFSETQ. Trimming pared 1 base from V and 7 bases from J, leaving 8 bases between. The CDR3 is CASSLQRGEAFF. The CDR3 DNA follows: TGCGCCAGCAGCTTGCAGAGAGGTGAAGCTTTCTTT.

The chain employs TRBV4-3 and TRBJ1-6; no firm D call. The CDR3 is 15 residues long. The germline V gene has CDR1 LGHNA and CDR2 YSLEER. The V end lost 0 bases, the J end lost 6 bases, and 9 bases lay between the germline ends. CDR3 residues: CASSQDRVPNSPLHF. For the CDR3, the DNA is TGCGCCAGCAGCCAAGACCGGGTTCCTAATTCACCCCTCCACTTT.

The V call is TRBV20-1, the J call TRBJ2-2; a possible D gene is TRBD1 (6 bases). The CDR3 is made up of 16 amino acids. V shed 2 bases and J shed 2 bases, with 15 bases lying between them. Germline V CDR1 and CDR2: DFQATT, SNEGSKA (reference sequence). The CDR3 region has the DNA TGCAGTGCTAGACCATCCGGGACAAGTAACACCGGGGAGCTGTTTTTT. Translating gives CSARPSGTSNTGELFF.

This chain joins TRBV3-1 and TRBJ1-5; D is possibly TRBD1 (5 bases). Germline loops: CDR1 LGHDT, CDR2 YNNKEL (reference sequence). The CDR3 extends over 16 amino acids. V was trimmed by 4 bases and J by 3 bases, leaving 16 bases between them. In DNA, the CDR3 is TGTGCCAGCAGCCCTGGCTCGGGACTTTACAATCAGCCCCAGCATTTT. Protein: CASSPGSGLYNQPQHF.

The rearrangement joins TRBV20-1 to TRBJ1-2; D might be TRBD1 (5 bases). The V gene's germline CDR1 is DFQATT and CDR2 SNEGSKA (reference sequence). The CDR3 length is 16 residues. Deletions cut 4 bases from V and 7 bases from J, with 25 bases between. The CDR3 nucleotides are TGCAGTGCTACCGGGACGTTTATCGCAACTGGGGGTGGCTACACCTTC. It translates to CSATGTFIATGGGYTF.

The CDR3 region has the DNA TGTGCCACCAGTGCCGGGACCGGGGTAGCGGAGCTGTTTTTT. Protein sequence: CATSAGTGVAELFF. The chain joins TRBV24-1 to TRBJ2-2; either TRBD1 or TRBD2 may supply D (5 bases each). CDR3 length: 14 residues. Germline CDR1 and CDR2: KGHDR and SFDVKD. Trimming cost V 5 bases and J 10 bases, with 16 bases left between them.